Following are 5 T cell receptor beta chains from one sample sequenced in a study of blood T cell repertoires in COVID-19. The data were produced by immunoSEQ multiplex PCR, yet TCRdb's version contains in-frame clones alone and is incomplete. The table lists approximately 49,000 clones, 65% to 85% of them singletons, with more than 2.5% in the top ten. Sequenced sample: peripheral blood. The receptors were gathered from a man over 45 with acute or convalescent COVID-19.

The chain links TRBV14 to TRBJ1-4, with 10 bases matching TRBD1. Germline loops: CDR1 SGHDN, CDR2 FVKESK. V was clipped by 2 bases and J by 4 bases; unmatched bases: 10. The CDR3 has 18 amino acids. The CDR3 coding sequence is TGTGCCAGCAGCCAAACCGGGACAGGGGCTCTCGGTAATGAAAAACTGTTTTTT. Protein: CASSQTGTGALGNEKLFF.

This clone was recorded once. The chain carries TRBV20-1 and TRBJ2-3; D not certain. V lost 0 bases and J 7 bases, leaving 5 bases between the germline ends. Germline CDR1 is DFQATT and CDR2 is SNEGSKA (reference sequence). The CDR3 has 11 amino acids. CDR3 loop: CSARDPNTQYF. CDR3 in DNA: TGCAGTGCTAGAGATCCAAATACGCAGTATTTT.

This chain's CDR3 is CASSTPGLAVNEQFF. In DNA form, the CDR3 reads TGTGCCAGTAGTACCCCGGGACTAGCGGTCAATGAGCAGTTCTTC. V gene TRBV19 combines with J gene TRBJ2-1, with 11 bases identical to TRBD2. V trimming: 4 bases; J trimming: 6 bases; junction bases outside the gene matches: 5. Germline assignment: CDR1 LNHDA and CDR2 SQIVND (reference sequence). The CDR3 contains 15 residues.

This chain connects TRBV13 to TRBJ2-7; D unclear. CDR3 length: 14 amino acids. Between the trimmed V and J ends, which lost 0 bases and 1 base, there was a span of 7 bases. The V gene's germline CDR1 is PRHDT and CDR2 FYEKMQ (reference sequence). This CDR3 is CASSLGQPSYEQYF. CDR3 nucleotide sequence: TGTGCCAGCAGCTTAGGACAGCCATCCTACGAGCAGTACTTC.

This clone has only one observation. The V call is TRBV5-5, the J call TRBJ2-7; TRBD1 aligns across 8 bases. From germline, CDR1 is SGHKS and CDR2 YYEKEE (reference sequence). CDR3 length: 14 amino acids. V gave up 2 bases and J gave up 3 bases; unmatched junction bases: 4. The CDR3 loop reads CASSFGTGDYEQYF. For the CDR3, the DNA is TGTGCCAGCAGCTTCGGGACAGGCGACTACGAGCAGTACTTC.